This TCR beta chain was found in a study of molecular identifiers for immune sequencing clone quantification. One entry per CDR3 protein, called by TCRdb with MiXCR from the PCR reads. The table lists 460,000 or so distinct CDR3 sequences, roughly 25% of them singletons, with around 0.78% in the top ten. Broader study findings: The share of molecules held by clones above 20 RNA copies was over 98% in effector cells and under 1% in naive cells.

The CDR3 extends over 14 amino acids. The germline gives CDR1 SQVTM, CDR2 ANQGSEA. The V segment lost 7 bases and the J segment 2 bases; nucleotides outside the gene matches: 8. Points on this clonotype: Its specificity is not known. A much larger clone differs from this one at a single base, so this may be a read error.

The V call is TRBV29-1, the J call TRBJ2-7, with TRBD2 identical over 10 bases. Sequenced sample: naive CD8+ T cells from blood, with Jurkat cell RNA spiked in. The sample's subset: FACS-sorted CD8+CD4-CCR7+CD45RA+ naive T cells. The receptor comes from a human donor in good health. Some libraries in this study had Jurkat cell RNA spiked in. CDR3 DNA: TGCAGCGCCGAAGGACTAGCGGACGCCTACGAGCAGTACTTC. Encoded protein: CSAEGLADAYEQYF.